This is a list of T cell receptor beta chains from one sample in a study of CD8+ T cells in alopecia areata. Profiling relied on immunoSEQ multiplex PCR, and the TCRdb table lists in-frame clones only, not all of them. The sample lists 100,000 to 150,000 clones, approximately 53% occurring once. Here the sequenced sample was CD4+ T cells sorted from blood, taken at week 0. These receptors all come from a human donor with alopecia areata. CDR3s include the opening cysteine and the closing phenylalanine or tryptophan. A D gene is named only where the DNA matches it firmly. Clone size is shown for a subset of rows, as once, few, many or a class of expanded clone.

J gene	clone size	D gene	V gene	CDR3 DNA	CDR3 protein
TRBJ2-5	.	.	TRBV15	TGTGCCACCAGCAGACCCCCAGGAGGGAAGACCCAGTACTTC	CATSRPPGGKTQYF
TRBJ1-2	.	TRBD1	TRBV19	TGTGCCAGTAGTCCGGACAGGGATTGGTATGGCTACACCTTC	CASSPDRDWYGYTF
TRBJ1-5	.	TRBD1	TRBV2	TGTGCCAGCAGTGAACAAGGACAGGGATATCAGCCCCAGCATTTT	CASSEQGQGYQPQHF
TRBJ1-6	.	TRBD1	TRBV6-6	TGTGCCAGCAGTAAGGACAGGGTTGGGATTGGATCACCCCTCCACTTT	CASSKDRVGIGSPLHF
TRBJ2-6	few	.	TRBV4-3	TGCGCCAGCAGCCAAGCAGGGAGTGGGGCCAACGTCCTGACTTTC	CASSQAGSGANVLTF
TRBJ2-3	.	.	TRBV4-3	TGCGCCAGCAGCCTCCAGGGAAACACAGATACGCAGTATTTT	CASSLQGNTDTQYF
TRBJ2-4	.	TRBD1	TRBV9	TGTGCCAGCAGCGTAAGACAGGGAGACATTCAGTACTTC	CASSVRQGDIQYF
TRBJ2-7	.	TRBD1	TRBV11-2	TGTGCCAGCAGCCATCCCGGGACAGGATTTTCAACCTACGAGCAGTACTTC	CASSHPGTGFSTYEQYF
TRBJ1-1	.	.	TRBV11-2	TGTGCCAGCAGCCCCGGAGGCGCAGCTTTCTTT	CASSPGGAAFF
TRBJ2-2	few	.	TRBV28	TGTGCCAGCAGGAACTCAGGGGAGCTGTTTTTT	CASRNSGELFF
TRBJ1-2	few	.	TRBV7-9	TGTGCCAGCAACCCGGGGCAGGGGTTGGACTATGGCTACACCTTC	CASNPGQGLDYGYTF
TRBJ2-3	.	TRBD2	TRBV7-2	TGTGCCAGCAGCTTCGCATACGGGGGGGATACGCAGTATTTT	CASSFAYGGDTQYF
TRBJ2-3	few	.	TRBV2	TGTGCCAGCAGTATCGACAGGGAGGGGACAGATACGCAGTATTTT	CASSIDREGTDTQYF
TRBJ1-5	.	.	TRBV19	TGTGCCAGTAGTCTCGCCTCCGGGGCCTATAGCAATCAGCCCCAGCATTTT	CASSLASGAYSNQPQHF
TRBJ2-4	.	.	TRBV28	TGTGCCAGTATCAGCCGACAGACGTTTAAAAACATTCAGTACTTC	CASISRQTFKNIQYF
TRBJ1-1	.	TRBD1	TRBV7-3	TGTGCCAGCAGCGCGCGAGACAGGGGGCGAGCTTTCTTT	CASSARDRGRAFF
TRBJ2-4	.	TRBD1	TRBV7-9	TGTGCCAGCAGCTTAGCGAGGGGACAGGGCAACATTCAGTACTTC	CASSLARGQGNIQYF
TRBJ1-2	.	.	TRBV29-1	TGCAGCGTTGAAGGTCCGCAGGCGAATTCATATGGCTACACCTTC	CSVEGPQANSYGYTF
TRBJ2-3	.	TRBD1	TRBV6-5	TGTGCCAGCAGTGGACAGGGGGCCCCAGATACGCAGTATTTT	CASSGQGAPDTQYF
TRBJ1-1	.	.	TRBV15	TGTGCCACCAGCAGAGATACAGCGAACACTGAAGCTTTCTTT	CATSRDTANTEAFF
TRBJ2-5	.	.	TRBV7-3	TGTGCCAGCAGCTCTACCGGGGAAGAGACCCAGTACTTC	CASSSTGEETQYF
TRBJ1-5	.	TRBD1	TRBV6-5	TGTGCCAGCAGTCGAGGGACAGGGGTGAATCAGCCCCAGCATTTT	CASSRGTGVNQPQHF
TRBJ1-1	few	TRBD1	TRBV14	TGTGCCAGCAGCCGATGGACAGGGGGGAACACTGAAGCTTTCTTT	CASSRWTGGNTEAFF
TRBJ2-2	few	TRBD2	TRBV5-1	TGCGCCAGCAGGGGACTAGCGGGAGTTTCCGGGGAGCTGTTTTTT	CASRGLAGVSGELFF
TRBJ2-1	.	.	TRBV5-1	TGCGCCAGCAGCCCGGGCCAGAGCTCCTACAATGAGCAGTTCTTC	CASSPGQSSYNEQFF
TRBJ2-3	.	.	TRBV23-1	TGCGCCAGCAGTCAATCAAGACCGTTCCTCACAGATACGCAGTATTTT	CASSQSRPFLTDTQYF
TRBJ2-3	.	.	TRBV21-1	TGTGCCAGCAGCAGGGGGTCAACATTCACAGATACGCAGTATTTT	CASSRGSTFTDTQYF
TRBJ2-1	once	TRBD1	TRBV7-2	TGTGCCAGCAGCGACGGGACAGGACCCTACAATGAGCAGTTCTTC	CASSDGTGPYNEQFF
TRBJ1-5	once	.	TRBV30	TGTGCCTGGAGAGTTTTCGCTACGCACCGGGAACCGGGACAACCGCAGCCCCAGCATTTT	CAWRVFATHREPGQPQPQHF
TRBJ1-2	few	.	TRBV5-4	TGTGCCAGCAGCCACCGGGACATCGACTATGGCTACACCTTC	CASSHRDIDYGYTF
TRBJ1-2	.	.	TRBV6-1	TGTGCCAGCAGCCAACAGGGAGTTGCCTATGGCTACACCTTC	CASSQQGVAYGYTF
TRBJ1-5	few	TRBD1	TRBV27	TGTGCCAGCAGTTCAAGGACAGGGGGCGCGGGACAGCCCCAGCATTTT	CASSSRTGGAGQPQHF
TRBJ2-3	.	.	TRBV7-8	TGTGCCACCGCCAGTAGCTTCGCAGATACGCAGTATTTT	CATASSFADTQYF
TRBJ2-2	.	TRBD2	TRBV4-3	TGCGCCAGCAGCCCTAGCGGGAGGGCCACCGGGGAGCTGTTTTTT	CASSPSGRATGELFF
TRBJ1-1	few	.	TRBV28	TGTGCCAGCAGTTTATATTTATCCGGGGCCGGGCAGAACCAGATTGAAGCTTTCTTT	CASSLYLSGAGQNQIEAFF
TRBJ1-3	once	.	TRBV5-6	TGTGCCAGCAGCTCGGAAGGAAACACCATATATTTT	CASSSEGNTIYF
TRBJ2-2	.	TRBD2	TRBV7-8	TGTGCCAGCAGTCCTTTGACGAAGACTAGCGGGGGGGACACCGGGGAGCTGTTTTTT	CASSPLTKTSGGDTGELFF
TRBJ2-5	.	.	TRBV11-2	TGTGCCAGCAGCTTATGGGCAGAAGAGACCCAGTACTTC	CASSLWAEETQYF
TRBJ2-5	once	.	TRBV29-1	TGCAGCGTTAACACTCACACCGGAGAGACCCAGTACTTC	CSVNTHTGETQYF
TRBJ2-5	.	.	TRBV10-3	TGTGCCAGCAGTTCCGGGACTGACTACCAAGAGACCCAGTACTTC	CASSSGTDYQETQYF
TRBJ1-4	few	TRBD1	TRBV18	TGTGCCAGCTCACCCGTGGGACAGGTTGGCGAAAAACTGTTTTTT	CASSPVGQVGEKLFF
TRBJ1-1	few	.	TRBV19	TGTGCCAGTAGTGTCGGGACGTCTGAAGCTTTCTTT	CASSVGTSEAFF
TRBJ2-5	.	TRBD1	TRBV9	TGTGCCAGCAGCAAATGGACAGGGGTCCAAGAGACCCAGTACTTC	CASSKWTGVQETQYF